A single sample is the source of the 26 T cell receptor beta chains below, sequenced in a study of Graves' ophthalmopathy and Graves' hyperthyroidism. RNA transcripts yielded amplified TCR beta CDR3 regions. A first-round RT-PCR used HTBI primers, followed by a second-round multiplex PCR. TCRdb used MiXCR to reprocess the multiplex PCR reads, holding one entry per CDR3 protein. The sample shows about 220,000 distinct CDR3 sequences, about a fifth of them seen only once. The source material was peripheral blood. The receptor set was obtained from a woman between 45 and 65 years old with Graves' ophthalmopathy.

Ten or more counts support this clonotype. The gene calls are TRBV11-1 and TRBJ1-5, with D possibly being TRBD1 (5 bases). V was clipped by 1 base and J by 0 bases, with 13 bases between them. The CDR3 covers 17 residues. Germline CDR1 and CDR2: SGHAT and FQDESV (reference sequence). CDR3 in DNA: TGTGCCAGCAGCTTAGTGGTAGGGGCCTATAGCAATCAGCCCCAGCATTTT. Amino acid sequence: CASSLVVGAYSNQPQHF.

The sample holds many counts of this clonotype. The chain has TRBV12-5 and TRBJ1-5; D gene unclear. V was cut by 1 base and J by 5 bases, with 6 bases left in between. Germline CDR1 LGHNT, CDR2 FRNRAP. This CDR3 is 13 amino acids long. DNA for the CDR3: TGTGCTAGTGGTTTGGATTCCGATCAGCCCCAGCATTTT. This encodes CASGLDSDQPQHF.

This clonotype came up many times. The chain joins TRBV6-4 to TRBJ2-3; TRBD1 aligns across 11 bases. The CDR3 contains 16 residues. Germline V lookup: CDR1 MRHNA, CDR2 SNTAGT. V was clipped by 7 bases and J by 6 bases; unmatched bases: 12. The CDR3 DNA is TGTGCCAGCAAACGCTGGACAGGGGGCGAGAAGGATACGCAGTATTTT. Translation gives CASKRWTGGEKDTQYF.

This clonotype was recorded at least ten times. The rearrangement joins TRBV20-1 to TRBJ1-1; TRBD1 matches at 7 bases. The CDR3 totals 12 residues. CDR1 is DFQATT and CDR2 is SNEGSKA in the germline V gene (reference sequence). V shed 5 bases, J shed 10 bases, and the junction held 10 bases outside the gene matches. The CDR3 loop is CSAQGEGTRAFF. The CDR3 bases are TGCAGTGCTCAGGGGGAGGGCACCCGAGCTTTCTTT.

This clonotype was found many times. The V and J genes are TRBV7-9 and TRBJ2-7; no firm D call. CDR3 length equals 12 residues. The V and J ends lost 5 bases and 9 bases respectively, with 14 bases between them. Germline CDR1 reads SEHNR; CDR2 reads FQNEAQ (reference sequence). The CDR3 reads CASSPDKVGQYF. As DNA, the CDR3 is TGTGCCAGCAGCCCAGACAAGGTTGGGCAGTACTTC.

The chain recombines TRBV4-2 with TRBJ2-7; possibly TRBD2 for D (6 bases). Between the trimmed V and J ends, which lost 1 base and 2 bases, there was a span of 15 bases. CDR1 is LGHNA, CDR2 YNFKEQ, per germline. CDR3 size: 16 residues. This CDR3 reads CASSQVASASTYEQYF. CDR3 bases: TGTGCCAGCAGCCAAGTCGCTAGCGCCTCAACCTACGAGCAGTACTTC.

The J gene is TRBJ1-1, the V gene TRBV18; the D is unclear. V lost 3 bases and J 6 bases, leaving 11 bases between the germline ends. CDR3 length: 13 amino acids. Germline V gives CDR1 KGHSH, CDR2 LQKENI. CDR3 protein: CASSPLEGSEAFF. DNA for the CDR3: TGTGCCAGCTCACCTCTTGAAGGGTCTGAAGCTTTCTTT. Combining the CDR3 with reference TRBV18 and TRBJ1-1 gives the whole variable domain NAGVMQNPRHLVRRRGQEARLRCSPMKGHSHVYWYRQLPEEGLKFMVYLQKENIIDESGMPKERFSAEFPKEGPSILRIQQVVRGDSAAYFCASSPLEGSEAFFGQGTRLTVV.

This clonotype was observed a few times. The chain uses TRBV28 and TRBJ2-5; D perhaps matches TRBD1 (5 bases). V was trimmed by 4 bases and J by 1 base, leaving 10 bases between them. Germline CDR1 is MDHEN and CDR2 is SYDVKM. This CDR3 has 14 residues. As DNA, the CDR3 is TGTGCCAGCAGTTCGATTCAGGGCCAAGAGACCCAGTACTTC. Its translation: CASSSIQGQETQYF.

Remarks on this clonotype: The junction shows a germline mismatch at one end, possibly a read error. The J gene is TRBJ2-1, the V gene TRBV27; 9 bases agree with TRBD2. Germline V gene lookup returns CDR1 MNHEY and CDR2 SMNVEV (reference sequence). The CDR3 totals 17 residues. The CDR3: CASSLGLAGSSYSEQFF. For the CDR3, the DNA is TGTGCCAGCAGCCTTGGGCTAGCGGGGAGCTCCTACAGTGAGCAGTTCTTC.

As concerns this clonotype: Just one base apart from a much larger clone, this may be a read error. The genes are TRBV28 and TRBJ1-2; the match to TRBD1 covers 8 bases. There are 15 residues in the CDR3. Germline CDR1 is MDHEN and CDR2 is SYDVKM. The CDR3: CASSVSLGQAYSYTF. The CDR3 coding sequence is TGTGCCAGCAGTGTATCGTTGGGACAGGCCTATAGCTACACCTTC.

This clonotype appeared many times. In DNA form, the CDR3 reads TGTGCCAGCAGCTTAGCGAGGGAAGCTTTCTTT. Protein: CASSLAREAFF. This chain joins TRBV7-9 and TRBJ1-1; no firm D call. The germline V gene has CDR1 SEHNR and CDR2 FQNEAQ (reference sequence). The length of the CDR3 is 11 residues. The V gene lost 0 bases and the J gene lost 8 bases, with 4 bases spanning the gap.

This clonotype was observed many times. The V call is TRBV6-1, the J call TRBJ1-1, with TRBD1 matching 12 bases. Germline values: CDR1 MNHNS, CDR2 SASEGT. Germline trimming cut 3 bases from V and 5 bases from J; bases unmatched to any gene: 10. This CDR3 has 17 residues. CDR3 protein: CASSEPGQGARRTEAFF. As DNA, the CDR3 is TGTGCCAGCAGTGAGCCGGGACAGGGGGCGAGAAGAACTGAAGCTTTCTTT.

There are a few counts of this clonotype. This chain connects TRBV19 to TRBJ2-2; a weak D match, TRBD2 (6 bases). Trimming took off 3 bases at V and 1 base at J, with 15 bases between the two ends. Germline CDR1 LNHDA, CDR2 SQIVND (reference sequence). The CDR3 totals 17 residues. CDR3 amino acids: CASSIRRAGMNTGELFF. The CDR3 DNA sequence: TGTGCCAGTAGTATTCGGAGGGCCGGAATGAACACCGGGGAGCTGTTTTTT.

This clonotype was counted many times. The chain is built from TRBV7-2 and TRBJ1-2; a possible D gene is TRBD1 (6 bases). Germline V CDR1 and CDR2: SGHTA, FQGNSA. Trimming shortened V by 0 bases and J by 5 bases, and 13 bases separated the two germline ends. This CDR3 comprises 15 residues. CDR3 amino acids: CASSLAFAGAYGYTF. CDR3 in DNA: TGTGCCAGCAGCTTAGCGTTCGCAGGGGCGTATGGCTACACCTTC.

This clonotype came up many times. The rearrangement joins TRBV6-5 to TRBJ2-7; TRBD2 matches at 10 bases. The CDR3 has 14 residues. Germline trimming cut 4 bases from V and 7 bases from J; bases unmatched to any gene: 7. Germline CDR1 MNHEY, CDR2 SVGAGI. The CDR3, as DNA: TGTGCCAGCAGTTCTAGCGGGAGAGGGGGGGAGCAGTACTTC. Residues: CASSSSGRGGEQYF.

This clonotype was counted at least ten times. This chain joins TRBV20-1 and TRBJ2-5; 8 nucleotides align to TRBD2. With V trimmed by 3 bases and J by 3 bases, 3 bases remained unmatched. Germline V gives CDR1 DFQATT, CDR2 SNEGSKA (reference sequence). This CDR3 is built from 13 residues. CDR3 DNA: TGCAGTGCTAGTGGAGCGGGAGAAGAGACCCAGTACTTC. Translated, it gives CSASGAGEETQYF.

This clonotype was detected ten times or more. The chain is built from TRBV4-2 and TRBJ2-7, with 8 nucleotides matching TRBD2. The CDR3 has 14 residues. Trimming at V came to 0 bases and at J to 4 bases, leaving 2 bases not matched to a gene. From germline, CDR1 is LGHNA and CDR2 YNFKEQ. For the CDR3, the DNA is TGTGCCAGCAGCCAAGAAGCGGGGGTTTACGAGCAGTACTTC. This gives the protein CASSQEAGVYEQYF.

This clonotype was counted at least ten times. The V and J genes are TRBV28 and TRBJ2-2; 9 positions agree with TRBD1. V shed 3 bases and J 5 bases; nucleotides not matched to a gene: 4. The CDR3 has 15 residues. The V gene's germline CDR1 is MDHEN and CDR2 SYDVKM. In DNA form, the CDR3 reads TGTGCCAGCAGTTTCCAGACAGGGGGGACCGGGGAGCTGTTTTTT. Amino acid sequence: CASSFQTGGTGELFF.

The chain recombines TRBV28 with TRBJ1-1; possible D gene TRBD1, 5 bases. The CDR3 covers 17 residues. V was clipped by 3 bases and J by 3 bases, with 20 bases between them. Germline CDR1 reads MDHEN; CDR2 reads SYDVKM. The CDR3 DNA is TGTGCCAGCAGTTTTTATGTGGGGGGGTGGAAGTACACTGAAGCTTTCTTT. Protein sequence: CASSFYVGGWKYTEAFF.

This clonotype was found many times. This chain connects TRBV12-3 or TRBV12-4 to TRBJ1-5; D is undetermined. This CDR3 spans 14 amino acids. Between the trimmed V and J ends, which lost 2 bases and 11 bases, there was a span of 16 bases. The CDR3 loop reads CASSLNQDVKTQHF. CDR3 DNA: TGTGCCAGCAGTTTAAATCAGGACGTAAAGACCCAGCATTTT.

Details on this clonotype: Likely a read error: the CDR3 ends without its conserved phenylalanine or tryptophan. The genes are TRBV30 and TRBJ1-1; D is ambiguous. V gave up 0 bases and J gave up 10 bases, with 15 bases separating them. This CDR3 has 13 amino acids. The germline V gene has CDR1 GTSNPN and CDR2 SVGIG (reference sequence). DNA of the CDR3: TGTGCCTGGAGTGTAGGTCTGGCCTATACAGCTTTCCTT. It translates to CAWSVGLAYTAFL.

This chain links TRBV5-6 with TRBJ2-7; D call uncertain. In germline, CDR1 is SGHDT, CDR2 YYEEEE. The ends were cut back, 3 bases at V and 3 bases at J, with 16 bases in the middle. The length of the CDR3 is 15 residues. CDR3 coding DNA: TGTGCCAGCAGCTCGCCTGACTCAGCGATCTACGAGCAGTACTTC. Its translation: CASSSPDSAIYEQYF.

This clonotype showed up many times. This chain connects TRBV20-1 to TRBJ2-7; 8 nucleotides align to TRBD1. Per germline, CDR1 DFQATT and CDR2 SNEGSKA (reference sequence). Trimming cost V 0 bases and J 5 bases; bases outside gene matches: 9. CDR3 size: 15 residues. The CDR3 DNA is TGCAGTGCTAGAGATCCTGGCAGGGGGCCTAACGAGCAGTACTTC. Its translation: CSARDPGRGPNEQYF.

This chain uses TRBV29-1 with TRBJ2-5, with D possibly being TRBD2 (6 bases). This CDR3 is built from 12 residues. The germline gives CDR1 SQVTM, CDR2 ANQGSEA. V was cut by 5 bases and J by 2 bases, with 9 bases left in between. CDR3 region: CSVWEEQETQYF. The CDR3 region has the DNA TGCAGCGTTTGGGAGGAACAAGAGACCCAGTACTTC.

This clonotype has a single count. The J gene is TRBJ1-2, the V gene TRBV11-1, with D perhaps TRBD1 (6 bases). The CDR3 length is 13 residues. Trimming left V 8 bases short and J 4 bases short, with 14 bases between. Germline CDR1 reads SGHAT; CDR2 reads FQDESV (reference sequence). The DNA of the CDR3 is TGTGCCAGCGGGGGGGCGGCCGTCTATGGCTACACCTTC. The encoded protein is CASGGAAVYGYTF. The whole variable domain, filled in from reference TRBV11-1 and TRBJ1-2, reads EAEVAQSPRYKITEKSQAVAFWCDPISGHATLYWYRQILGQGPELLVQFQDESVVDDSQLPKDRFSAERLKGVDSTLKIQPAELGDSAMYLCASGGAAVYGYTFGSGTRLTVV.

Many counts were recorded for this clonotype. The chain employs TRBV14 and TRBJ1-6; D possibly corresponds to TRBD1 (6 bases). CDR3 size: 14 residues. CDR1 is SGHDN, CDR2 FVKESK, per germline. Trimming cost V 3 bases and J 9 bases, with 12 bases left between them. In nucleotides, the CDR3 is TGTGCCAGCAGCCAGGGGGCCTGGAGTTCACCCCTCCACTTT. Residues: CASSQGAWSSPLHF.